Each of the 28 T cell receptor beta chains below was sequenced from the same sample in a study of early T cells in non-severe SARS-CoV-2 infection. TCRdb re-derived calls from the 5' RACE reads in MiXCR, one entry per CDR3 protein. The table shows roughly 52,000 distinct CDR3 sequences, with around 6% occurring only once. The sequenced sample was whole blood, obtained at baseline. The source is an adult who was a healthcare worker with PCR-confirmed SARS-CoV-2 infection or an uninfected control (not recorded which).

In this sample, this clonotype turned up many times. The J gene is TRBJ2-2, the V gene TRBV5-1; D remains unclear. The V end was cut by 1 base, the J end by 1 base, with 11 bases between. CDR1 is SGHRS, CDR2 YFSETQ, per germline. The CDR3 runs to 16 residues. CDR3 loop: CASSLTGSMNTGELFF. CDR3 nucleotide sequence: TGCGCCAGCAGCTTGACGGGCAGCATGAACACCGGGGAGCTGTTTTTT.

The chain carries TRBV9 and TRBJ2-7; D is unclear. There are 13 residues in the CDR3. The V end lost 0 bases, the J end lost 5 bases, and 9 bases lay between the germline ends. Germline assignment: CDR1 SGDLS and CDR2 YYNGEE. CDR3 coding DNA: TGTGCCAGCAGCGTAGGCCCGCGCGACGAGCAGTACTTC. This encodes CASSVGPRDEQYF.

A few counts support this clonotype. CDR3 protein: CASSPNAIYEQYF. The CDR3 coding sequence is TGTGCCAGCTCACCCAACGCAATCTACGAGCAGTACTTC. The chain carries TRBV18 and TRBJ2-7, with D uncertain. Trimming stripped 3 bases from V and 3 bases from J, with 9 bases between. Germline V gives CDR1 KGHSH, CDR2 LQKENI. The length of the CDR3 is 13 residues.

This clonotype was seen at least ten times. The chain carries TRBV4-3 and TRBJ1-2; D might be TRBD1 (5 bases). Germline-derived CDR1 and CDR2 are LGHNA and YSLEER. V was clipped by 3 bases and J by 7 bases, with 21 bases between them. This CDR3 is 16 amino acids long. The CDR3 protein is CASSHLFRGSMVGYTF. DNA for the CDR3: TGCGCCAGCAGCCACCTGTTTCGGGGGTCTATGGTTGGCTACACCTTC.

This clonotype was counted between two and nine times. As DNA, the CDR3 is TGTGCCAGCAGCGCGTCCCTAAGCGCCGGGGAGCTGTTTTTT. Its protein is CASSASLSAGELFF. The genes are TRBV7-9 and TRBJ2-2, with no clear D. The V end was cut by 5 bases, the J end by 6 bases, with 13 bases between. This CDR3 has 14 residues. Germline V lookup: CDR1 SEHNR, CDR2 FQNEAQ (reference sequence).

This clonotype was counted at least ten times. V gene TRBV6-2 or TRBV6-3 combines with J gene TRBJ2-3; 9 nucleotides align to TRBD2. CDR1 is MNHEY, CDR2 SVGEGT, per germline. CDR3 length: 15 residues. The ends lost 5 bases at V and 3 bases at J; junction bases unmatched: 6. The CDR3 sequence: CASSRGGGQTDTQYF. The CDR3 nucleotides are TGTGCCAGCAGTCGCGGGGGGGGCCAGACAGATACGCAGTATTTT.

The CDR3: CASKRGTGYGYTF. The CDR3, as DNA: TGTGCCAGCAAACGGGGGACAGGTTACGGCTACACCTTC. The rearrangement links TRBV6-5 to TRBJ1-2; 8 bases match TRBD1. Germline CDR1 and CDR2: MNHEY and SVGAGI. This CDR3 has 13 amino acids. J lost 8 bases, V lost 7 bases, and 9 bases had no gene match.

There are a few counts of this clonotype. The V and J genes are TRBV4-3 and TRBJ2-7, with 8 bases aligning to TRBD2. V lost 0 bases, J lost 2 bases, and 6 bases stayed unmatched. The CDR3 extends over 16 amino acids. CDR1 is LGHNA, CDR2 YSLEER, per germline. The DNA for the CDR3 is TGCGCCAGCAGCCAAGACTACCCGGGGGGGCCCTACGAGCAGTACTTC. It is translated as CASSQDYPGGPYEQYF.

In this sample, this clonotype turned up many times. J is TRBJ2-3 and V is TRBV6-5, with D perhaps matching TRBD1 (6 bases). The CDR3 spans 16 residues. Germline V CDR1 and CDR2: MNHEY, SVGAGI. Between the trimmed V and J ends, which lost 4 bases and 6 bases, there was a span of 20 bases. In DNA form, the CDR3 reads TGTGCCAGCAGTTCACCGACCTTCACAGGGTCGGATACGCAGTATTTT. Protein product: CASSSPTFTGSDTQYF.

Only a few counts were recorded for this clonotype. The rearrangement joins TRBV20-1 to TRBJ2-7; no clear D gene. V was trimmed by 5 bases and J by 1 base, leaving 12 bases between them. The CDR3 has 13 residues. CDR1 and CDR2 from the germline V gene are DFQATT and SNEGSKA (reference sequence). The CDR3 DNA reads as TGCAGTGCTCCCGGACCGGAATCCTACGAGCAGTACTTC. Protein: CSAPGPESYEQYF.

This clonotype has only a few counts. This sequence joins TRBV7-2 and TRBJ2-7, with D uncertain. V dropped 0 bases and J dropped 1 base, with 7 bases sitting between them. The CDR3 sequence is 14 residues long. From germline, CDR1 is SGHTA and CDR2 FQGNSA. The CDR3: CASSLAEGSYEQYF. The CDR3 bases are TGTGCCAGCAGCTTAGCAGAAGGGTCCTACGAGCAGTACTTC.

With regard to this clonotype: This may come from a read error, since a much larger clone is one base off. The chain uses TRBV5-1 and TRBJ1-4; D remains unclear. The germline CDR1 and CDR2 sequences are SGHRS and YFSETQ. The length of the CDR3 is 15 residues. V lost 1 base and J lost 3, with 10 bases in between. The chain's CDR3 is CASSLSGASNEKLFF. CDR3 sequence (DNA): TGCGCCAGCAGCTTGAGCGGCGCATCTAATGAAAAACTGTTTTTT. Full variable domain (remainder filled in from reference TRBV5-1 and TRBJ1-4): KAGVTQTPRYLIKTRGQQVTLSCSPISGHRSVSWYQQTPGQGLQFLFEYFSETQRNKGNFPGRFSGRQFSNSRSEMNVSTLELGDSALYLCASSLSGASNEKLFFGSGTQLSVL.

V is TRBV5-5 and J is TRBJ2-5; 8 bases are shared with TRBD1. V shed 2 bases and J 4 bases; nucleotides not matched to a gene: 4. The CDR3 covers 14 residues. The germline V gene has CDR1 SGHKS and CDR2 YYEKEE (reference sequence). The CDR3: CASSFTGGGETQYF. CDR3 nucleotides: TGTGCCAGCAGCTTCACAGGGGGTGGAGAGACCCAGTACTTC. Using reference TRBV5-5 and TRBJ2-5 for the parts outside the CDR3, the full variable domain is DAGVTQSPTHLIKTRGQQVTLRCSPISGHKSVSWYQQVLGQGPQFIFQYYEKEERGRGNFPDRFSARQFPNYSSELNVNALLLGDSALYLCASSFTGGGETQYFGPGTRLLVL.

This chain uses TRBV4-2 with TRBJ2-7; D not resolved. Looked up from germline, CDR1 is LGHNA and CDR2 is YNFKEQ. CDR3 length: 14 amino acids. Deletions cut 1 base from V and 1 base from J, with 8 bases between. CDR3 bases: TGTGCCAGCAGCCAAGTGGGCGGTTCCTACGAGCAGTACTTC. It is translated as CASSQVGGSYEQYF.

CDR3 in DNA: TGTGCCATCAGTGAGTCGGAGGCAGGCTACAATGAGCAGTTCTTC. Its protein product is CAISESEAGYNEQFF. The chain recombines TRBV10-3 with TRBJ2-1; maybe TRBD2 (5 bases). The V and J ends lost 0 bases and 3 bases respectively, with 9 bases between them. CDR3 length: 15 residues. Germline CDR1 is ENHRY and CDR2 is SYGVKD.

With regard to this clonotype: A read error may be the cause here, since a much bigger clone is one base away. The chain is built from TRBV18 and TRBJ2-5, with TRBD2 matching over 7 bases. This CDR3 region has 13 residues. Looked up from germline, CDR1 is KGHSH and CDR2 is LQKENI. The CDR3 here is CTSSPPGGETQYF. The CDR3 region has the DNA TGTACCAGCTCACCACCGGGGGGAGAGACCCAGTACTTC.

This clonotype was found many times. The chain is built from TRBV28 and TRBJ1-2; D gene uncertain. Germline assignment: CDR1 MDHEN and CDR2 SYDVKM. V gave up 5 bases and J gave up 8 bases, with 6 bases separating them. This CDR3 comprises 10 residues. CDR3 nucleotide sequence: TGTGCCAGCAGTCGTAGGGGCTACACCTTC. As protein: CASSRRGYTF.

This clonotype is medium-sized in the sample. This sequence joins TRBV28 and TRBJ1-6; D gene unclear. V lost 2 bases to trimming and J lost 11 bases, with 13 bases between them. Per germline, CDR1 MDHEN and CDR2 SYDVKM. CDR3 length equals 14 residues. The CDR3 nucleotides read TGTGCCAGCAGTTTAAGTTCCGCGTCGGCACCCCTCCACTTT. It specifies CASSLSSASAPLHF.

This rearrangement joins TRBV20-1 to TRBJ2-4; a possible D gene is TRBD2 (6 bases). The CDR3 totals 14 residues. Trimming took 2 bases from V and 6 from J, leaving 14 bases between them. The V gene's germline CDR1 is DFQATT and CDR2 SNEGSKA (reference sequence). The DNA of the CDR3 is TGCAGTGCTAGATCCCCAGGGAGGAGAAACATTCAGTACTTC. Residues: CSARSPGRRNIQYF.

The CDR3 loop reads CSGAGGGSTKNIQYF. CDR3 nucleotide sequence: TGCAGCGGGGCCGGTGGAGGGAGCACCAAAAACATTCAGTACTTC. The chain is built from TRBV29-1 and TRBJ2-4; weak D call: TRBD2 (6 bases). Trimming removed 7 bases at V and 2 bases at J, with 18 bases between. This CDR3 contains 15 residues. Germline V lookup: CDR1 SQVTM, CDR2 ANQGSEA.

This clonotype was found a few times. The rearrangement joins TRBV20-1 to TRBJ1-6; D might be TRBD1 (6 bases). CDR3 length: 15 amino acids. The germline V and J ends were trimmed by 5 bases and 3 bases, with 14 bases remaining between them. Germline V gene data show CDR1 as DFQATT and CDR2 as SNEGSKA (reference sequence). CDR3 residues: CSASTGSGYNSPLHF. The CDR3 nucleotides are TGCAGTGCTTCCACAGGGTCAGGCTATAATTCACCCCTCCACTTT.

The chain links TRBV7-6 to TRBJ1-6; 8 bases fit TRBD1. The CDR3 has 17 residues. The V segment lost 5 bases and the J segment 8 bases; nucleotides outside the gene matches: 14. Germline CDR1 SGHVS, CDR2 FNYEAQ. CDR3 DNA: TGTGCCAGCAGCCTCACCGGGCCCGGGACAGGAGATTCACCCCTCCACTTT. Translation: CASSLTGPGTGDSPLHF.

This chain joins TRBV7-2 and TRBJ1-2; 8 nucleotides match TRBD1. This CDR3 has 13 amino acids. V lost 5 bases and J lost 6; bases outside the gene matches: 5. The germline V gene has CDR1 SGHTA and CDR2 FQGNSA. CDR3 DNA: TGTGCCAGCAGCCGAACAGGGGGTAATGGCTACACCTTC. It encodes CASSRTGGNGYTF. Full variable domain (missing parts from reference TRBV7-2 and TRBJ1-2): GAGVSQSPSNKVTEKGKDVELRCDPISGHTALYWYRQSLGQGLEFLIYFQGNSAPDKSGLPSDRFSAERTGGSVSTLTIQRTQQEDSAVYLCASSRTGGNGYTFGSGTRLTVV.

The rearrangement joins TRBV2 to TRBJ1-2; the D is unclear. V was clipped by 3 bases and J by 5 bases, with 10 bases between them. Germline V lookup: CDR1 SNHLY, CDR2 FYNNEI. The CDR3 length is 13 residues. CDR3 in amino acids: CASSDLAAYGYTF. The CDR3, as DNA: TGTGCCAGCAGTGATTTGGCCGCGTATGGCTACACCTTC.

V and J are TRBV29-1 and TRBJ1-6; weak D call: TRBD1 (5 bases). The V end lost 0 bases, the J end lost 0 bases, and 18 bases lay between the germline ends. The CDR3 has 19 amino acids. Germline-derived CDR1 and CDR2 are SQVTM and ANQGSEA. The CDR3 loop is CSVEDLGGTHCSYNSPLHF. CDR3 coding DNA: TGCAGCGTTGAAGATTTGGGGGGGACTCATTGCTCCTATAATTCACCCCTCCACTTT.

This clonotype was picked up many times. The rearrangement joins TRBV20-1 to TRBJ2-3; a weak D match, TRBD2 (5 bases). Trimming removed 3 bases at V and 3 bases at J, with 10 bases between. The CDR3 is 13 amino acids. The germline V gene has CDR1 DFQATT and CDR2 SNEGSKA (reference sequence). The CDR3 nucleotides read TGCAGTGCTAGGCGGACTGGGACAGATACGCAGTATTTT. This encodes CSARRTGTDTQYF.

In this sample, this clonotype turned up a few times. The genes are TRBV19 and TRBJ2-7; D is uncertain. This CDR3 has 14 amino acids. CDR1 and CDR2 (germline): LNHDA, SQIVND (reference sequence). V lost 7 bases, J lost 3 bases, and 16 bases lay in between. The CDR3 is CASMSESDGYEQYF. The CDR3 nucleotides are TGTGCCAGTATGTCGGAAAGCGACGGCTACGAGCAGTACTTC. Using reference TRBV19 and TRBJ2-7 for the parts outside the CDR3, the full variable domain is DGGITQSPKYLFRKEGQNVTLSCEQNLNHDAMYWYRQDPGQGLRLIYYSQIVNDFQKGDIAEGYSVSREKKESFPLTVTSAQKNPTAFYLCASMSESDGYEQYFGPGTRLTVT.

This chain links TRBV4-1 with TRBJ2-5; D assignment may be TRBD1 or TRBD2 (6 bases each). V lost 4 bases, J lost 4 bases, and 13 bases lay in between. Germline V CDR1 and CDR2: MGHRA, YSYEKL. The CDR3 runs to 14 residues. The CDR3 nucleotides read TGCGCCAGCAGCCCAGGGGCGGGGCGAGAGACCCAGTACTTC. Protein product: CASSPGAGRETQYF.